This TCR beta chain was documented in a study of cytomegalovirus exposure and HLA in healthy donors. Both 60 Vbeta primers and 13 Jbeta primers went into the PCR. Method: immunoSEQ multiplex PCR; TCRdb's copy keeps in-frame clones and lacks some. The data hold approximately 190,000 clones, with roughly 74% observed a single time. Samples came from healthy bone marrow donors. At collection, donors were nominally healthy, but unrecorded immune exposures were probable. General observations from the study: HLA-A and HLA-B allele assignments for most subjects were reportedly predicted accurately using TCR beta sequences.

Germline lookup yields CDR1 SEHNR and CDR2 FQNEAQ (reference sequence). The CDR3 is 16 amino acids. The ends lost 1 base at V and 9 bases at J; junction bases unmatched: 9. Regarding this clone: Antigen specificity is unknown.

Sequencing was done on a sample of PBMCs. This chain connects TRBV7-9 to TRBJ2-1; 10 bases agree with TRBD2. This sequence was found in a woman in her twenties or thirties in good health and CMV-seronegative. CDR3 bases: TGTGCCAGCAGCTTAGGGAGGTCTAGCGGGGGACGTGAGCAGTTCTTC. This sequence encodes CASSLGRSSGGREQFF.